Listed below are T cell receptor beta chains from one sample, sequenced in a study of blood T cells in healthy people across ages. MiXCR was run by TCRdb on the 5' RACE reads, yielding one entry per CDR3 protein. This table holds roughly 2 million distinct CDR3 sequences, around 50% found once. Sequenced input: blood. The receptors shown here come from a middle-aged woman in good health. CDR3s include the opening cysteine and the closing phenylalanine or tryptophan. A D gene is named only where the DNA matches it firmly. Size is stated for part of the rows, as once, few or many counts, or as a class when the clone is expanded.

V	D	size	J	CDR3	DNA
TRBV25-1	TRBD1	.	TRBJ2-1	CASSTKGTESYNEQFF	TGTGCCAGCAGTACTAAAGGGACAGAGTCCTACAATGAGCAGTTCTTC
TRBV20-1	TRBD2	once	TRBJ2-1	CSARGWTSGGYNEQFF	TGCAGTGCTAGGGGGTGGACTAGCGGGGGTTACAATGAGCAGTTCTTC
TRBV6-2/TRBV6-3	.	.	TRBJ1-2	CASSYVRAQYLNGYTF	TGTGCCAGCAGTTACGTCAGGGCCCAATATCTGAACGGCTACACCTTC
TRBV5-5	.	.	TRBJ1-2	CASSLEAGSYTF	TGTGCCAGCAGCTTGGAGGCAGGTAGCTACACCTTC
TRBV6-2/TRBV6-3	.	.	TRBJ1-1	CASSYSIAEPQDTEAFF	TGTGCCAGCAGTTACTCGATCGCCGAACCTCAGGACACTGAAGCTTTCTTT
TRBV20-1	.	few	TRBJ2-1	CSCQVYNEQFF	TGCAGTTGCCAGGTTTACAATGAGCAGTTCTTC
TRBV15	.	few	TRBJ2-4	CATSRDRGSIQYF	TGTGCCACCAGCAGAGATCGGGGTAGCATTCAGTACTTC
TRBV29-1	.	.	TRBJ2-1	CSVEGAGQYSYNEQFF	TGCAGCGTTGAAGGTGCAGGACAGTACTCCTACAATGAGCAGTTCTTC
TRBV7-2	.	few	TRBJ2-4	CASSLGTEDIQYF	TGTGCCAGCAGCTTAGGGACTGAGGACATTCAGTACTTC
TRBV4-3	TRBD1	.	TRBJ1-2	CASSQDIEGGAYGYTF	TGCGCCAGCAGCCAAGACATCGAAGGGGGCGCATATGGCTACACCTTC